This is a list of T cell receptor beta chains from one sample in a study of blood T cells in healthy people across ages. TCRdb ran MiXCR on the 5' RACE reads and lists one entry per CDR3 protein. The data contain about 630,000 distinct CDR3 sequences, 20% to 25% of them singletons. The sample consisted of blood. The receptors originated from a man aged 65 to 85 in good health. CDR3s include the opening cysteine and the closing phenylalanine or tryptophan. The order of the fields is V gene, D gene, J gene, clone size, CDR3 DNA, CDR3 protein. D genes are given only for firm matches. Rows may omit the clone size; those that give it use once, few, many or a size class.

V: TRBV5-1; D: -; J: TRBJ2-2; size: -; DNA: TGCGCCAGCAGCTTTACGGGACCGTCGACCGGGGAGCTGTTTTTT; CDR3: CASSFTGPSTGELFF
V: TRBV3-1; D: -; J: TRBJ2-3; size: -; DNA: TGTGCCAGCAGCCAAGATTCGAGGGATACGCAGTATTTT; CDR3: CASSQDSRDTQYF
V: TRBV6-2/TRBV6-3; D: TRBD2; J: TRBJ2-3; size: many; DNA: TGTGCCAGCAGGAGAGCGGGAGAGGTAGATACGCAGTATTTT; CDR3: CASRRAGEVDTQYF
V: TRBV6-5; D: -; J: TRBJ2-5; size: few; DNA: TGTGCCAGCAGTTACGGGCAGTCAGACACGGAGACCCGGTACTTC; CDR3: CASSYGQSDTETRYF
V: TRBV4-3; D: TRBD2; J: TRBJ2-3; size: -; DNA: TGCGCCAGCAGCCAAGATAGGGCGGGAGGGTCAGATACGCAGTATTTT; CDR3: CASSQDRAGGSDTQYF
V: TRBV20-1; D: TRBD1; J: TRBJ2-5; size: -; DNA: TGCAGTGCTAGGGGACAGGGAACAGGGGAGACCCAGTACTTC; CDR3: CSARGQGTGETQYF
V: TRBV5-1; D: -; J: TRBJ2-3; size: few; DNA: TGCGCCAGCAGCCGGTCGGGAACAGATACGCAGTATTTT; CDR3: CASSRSGTDTQYF
V: TRBV24-1; D: -; J: TRBJ1-5; size: few; DNA: TGTGCCACCAGTGATTTGGCGTCAGGTTGGGCCTGGGTCAATCAGCCCCAGCATTTT; CDR3: CATSDLASGWAWVNQPQHF
V: TRBV28; D: -; J: TRBJ2-4; size: -; DNA: TGTGCCACCAGTTGGCAGGTAGCCAAAAACATTCAGTACTTC; CDR3: CATSWQVAKNIQYF
V: TRBV7-9; D: -; J: TRBJ1-4; size: few; DNA: TGTGCCAGCAGCTTAGCAGGAAGAGGTGAAAAACTGTTTTTT; CDR3: CASSLAGRGEKLFF
V: TRBV11-2; D: -; J: TRBJ2-7; size: few; DNA: TGTGCCAGCAGCTTAGTTAGACCATTACTGTACTTC; CDR3: CASSLVRPLLYF
V: TRBV3-1; D: TRBD2; J: TRBJ2-3; size: -; DNA: TGTGCCAGCAGCCAAAGCCTAGCGGGGTCAGATACGCAGTATTTT; CDR3: CASSQSLAGSDTQYF
V: TRBV14; D: -; J: TRBJ1-1; size: -; DNA: TGTGCCAGCAGCCAATTACAGGGAGGGGTGACTGAAGCTTTCTTT; CDR3: CASSQLQGGVTEAFF
V: TRBV6-6; D: TRBD2; J: TRBJ2-7; size: many; DNA: TGTGCCAGCAGAGAGGGGACTAGCGGGTACGAGCAGTACTTC; CDR3: CASREGTSGYEQYF
V: TRBV20-1; D: -; J: TRBJ2-4; size: -; DNA: TGCAGTGCTAACACAGGGCCGGCCAAAAACATTCAGTACTTC; CDR3: CSANTGPAKNIQYF
V: TRBV12-3/TRBV12-4; D: -; J: TRBJ2-3; size: -; DNA: TGTGCCAGCAGTTTGGGGCGACCTAGCACAGATACGCAGTATTTT; CDR3: CASSLGRPSTDTQYF
V: TRBV28; D: TRBD2; J: TRBJ2-5; size: -; DNA: TGTGCCAGCAGCGTACCAACTAGCGGGAAGGAAGAGACCCAGTACTTC; CDR3: CASSVPTSGKEETQYF
V: TRBV20-1; D: TRBD2; J: TRBJ2-7; size: many; DNA: TGCAGTGCGGGACTAGCGGGAATTACCTACGAGCAGTACTTC; CDR3: CSAGLAGITYEQYF
V: TRBV18; D: -; J: TRBJ2-5; size: few; DNA: TGTGCCAGCTCACCCTGGACAGCATCACAAGAGACCCAGTACTTC; CDR3: CASSPWTASQETQYF
V: TRBV6-2/TRBV6-3; D: -; J: TRBJ2-7; size: -; DNA: TGTGCCAGCAGTTTCCGGGTCCCGTCCTACGAGCAGTACTTC; CDR3: CASSFRVPSYEQYF
V: TRBV18; D: -; J: TRBJ2-7; size: -; DNA: TGCGCCAGCTCACCGGACTTGAACGAATACGAGCAGTACTTC; CDR3: CASSPDLNEYEQYF
V: TRBV29-1; D: TRBD2; J: TRBJ2-1; size: -; DNA: TGCAGCGTTAAAATAGCGGGCCGAGTGGGAGATGAGCAGTTCTTC; CDR3: CSVKIAGRVGDEQFF
V: TRBV2; D: TRBD1; J: TRBJ2-7; size: many; DNA: TGTGCCAGCAGCGGGACAGGGGGCGAGCAGTACTTC; CDR3: CASSGTGGEQYF
V: TRBV2; D: -; J: TRBJ2-1; size: many; DNA: TGTGCCAGCAGTGAATTGGACCAAGTCCTCGGGGAGCAGTTCTTC; CDR3: CASSELDQVLGEQFF
V: TRBV6-1; D: TRBD1; J: TRBJ1-4; size: -; DNA: TGTGCCAGCAGAGAACAGGGGGCCGGTAATGAAAAACTGCTTTTT; CDR3: CASREQGAGNEKLLF
V: TRBV3-1; D: -; J: TRBJ2-1; size: few; DNA: TGTGCCAGCAGCCAAGACGGGAGTCGCTACAATGAGCAGTTCTTC; CDR3: CASSQDGSRYNEQFF
V: TRBV28; D: -; J: TRBJ1-4; size: few; DNA: TGTGCCAGCAGTTTATCTGGGCTCACTAATGAAAAACTGTTTTTT; CDR3: CASSLSGLTNEKLFF
V: TRBV3-1; D: -; J: TRBJ1-3; size: -; DNA: TGTGCCAGCAGCCCGGGACACCGCTCTGGAAACACCATATATTTT; CDR3: CASSPGHRSGNTIYF